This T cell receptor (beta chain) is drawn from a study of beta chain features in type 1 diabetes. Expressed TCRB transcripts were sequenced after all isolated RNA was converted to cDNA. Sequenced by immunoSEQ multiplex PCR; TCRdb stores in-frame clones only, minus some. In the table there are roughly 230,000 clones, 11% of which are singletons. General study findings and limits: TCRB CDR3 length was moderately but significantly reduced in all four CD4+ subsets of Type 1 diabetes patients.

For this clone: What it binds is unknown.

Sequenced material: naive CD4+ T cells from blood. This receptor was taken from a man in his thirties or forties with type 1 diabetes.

The DNA of the CDR3 is TGCGCCAGCAGCTTGGATGGTAGCGGGGGTGATGAGCAGTTCTTC. Its protein is CASSLDGSGGDEQFF. The chain is built from TRBV5-1 and TRBJ2-1, with 9 bases lining up with TRBD2. Germline V lookup: CDR1 SGHRS, CDR2 YFSETQ. With V trimmed by 0 bases and J by 8 bases, 6 bases remained unmatched. The CDR3 totals 15 residues.